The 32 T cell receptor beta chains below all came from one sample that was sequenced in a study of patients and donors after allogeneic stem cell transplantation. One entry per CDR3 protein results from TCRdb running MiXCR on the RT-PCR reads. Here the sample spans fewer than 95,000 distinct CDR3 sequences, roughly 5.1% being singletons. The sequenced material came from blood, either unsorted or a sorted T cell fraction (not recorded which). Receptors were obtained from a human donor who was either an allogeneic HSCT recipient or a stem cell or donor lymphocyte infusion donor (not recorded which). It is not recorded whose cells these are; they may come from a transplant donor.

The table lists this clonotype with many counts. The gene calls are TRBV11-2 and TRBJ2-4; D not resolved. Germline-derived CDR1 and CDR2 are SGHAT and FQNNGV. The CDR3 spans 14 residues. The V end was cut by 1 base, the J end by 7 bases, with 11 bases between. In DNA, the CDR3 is TGTGCCAGCAGCTTAGCACAACTGGGGAACATTCAGTACTTC. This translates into CASSLAQLGNIQYF.

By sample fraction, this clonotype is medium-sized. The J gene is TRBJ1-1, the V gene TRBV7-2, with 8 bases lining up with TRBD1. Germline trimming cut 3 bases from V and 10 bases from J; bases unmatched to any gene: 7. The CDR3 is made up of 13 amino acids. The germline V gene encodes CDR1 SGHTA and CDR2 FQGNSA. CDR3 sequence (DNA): TGTGCCAGCAGCTTCCGCACTGACAGGGGAGCTTTCTTT. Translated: CASSFRTDRGAFF.

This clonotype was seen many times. CDR3 residues: CSARAAIITEAFF. The DNA for the CDR3 is TGCAGTGCTAGGGCCGCTATTATCACTGAAGCTTTCTTT. The chain uses TRBV20-1 and TRBJ1-1; no definite D call. The V and J ends lost 3 bases and 4 bases respectively, with 12 bases between them. From germline, CDR1 is DFQATT and CDR2 SNEGSKA (reference sequence). The CDR3 runs to 13 residues.

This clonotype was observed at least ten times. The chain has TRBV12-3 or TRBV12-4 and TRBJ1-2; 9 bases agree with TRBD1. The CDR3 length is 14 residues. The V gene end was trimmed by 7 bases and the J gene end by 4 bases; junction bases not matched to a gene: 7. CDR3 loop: CASTQQGAPYGYTF. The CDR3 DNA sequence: TGTGCCAGCACGCAACAGGGGGCCCCCTATGGCTACACCTTC.

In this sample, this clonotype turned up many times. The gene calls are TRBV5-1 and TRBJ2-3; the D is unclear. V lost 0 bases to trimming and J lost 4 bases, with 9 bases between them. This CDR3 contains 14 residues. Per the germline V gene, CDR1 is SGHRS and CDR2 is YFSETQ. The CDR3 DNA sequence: TGCGCCAGCAGCTTGGCAAAGCGCGCAGATACGCAGTATTTT. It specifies CASSLAKRADTQYF. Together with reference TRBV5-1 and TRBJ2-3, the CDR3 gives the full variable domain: KAGVTQTPRYLIKTRGQQVTLSCSPISGHRSVSWYQQTPGQGLQFLFEYFSETQRNKGNFPGRFSGRQFSNSRSEMNVSTLELGDSALYLCASSLAKRADTQYFGPGTRLTVL.

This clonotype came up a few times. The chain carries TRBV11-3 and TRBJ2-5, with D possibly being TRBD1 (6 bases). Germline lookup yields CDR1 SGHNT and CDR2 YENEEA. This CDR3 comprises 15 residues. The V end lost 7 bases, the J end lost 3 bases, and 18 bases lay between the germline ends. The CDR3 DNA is TGTGCCAGCACCCTAGGCAGGGGACGTAAAGAGACCCAGTACTTC. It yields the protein CASTLGRGRKETQYF.

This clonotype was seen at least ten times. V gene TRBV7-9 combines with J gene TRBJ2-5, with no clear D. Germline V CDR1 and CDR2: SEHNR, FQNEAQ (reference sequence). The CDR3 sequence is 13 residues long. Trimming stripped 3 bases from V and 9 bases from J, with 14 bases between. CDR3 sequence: CASSFGVGLAQYF. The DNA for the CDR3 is TGTGCCAGCAGCTTCGGCGTAGGGTTGGCCCAGTACTTC.

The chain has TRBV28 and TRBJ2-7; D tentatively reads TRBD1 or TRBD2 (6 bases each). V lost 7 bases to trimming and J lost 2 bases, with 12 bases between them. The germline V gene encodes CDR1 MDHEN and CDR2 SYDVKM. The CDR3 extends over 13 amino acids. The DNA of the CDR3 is TGTGCCAGCATTGGAGGGGACACCTACGAGCAGTACTTC. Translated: CASIGGDTYEQYF.

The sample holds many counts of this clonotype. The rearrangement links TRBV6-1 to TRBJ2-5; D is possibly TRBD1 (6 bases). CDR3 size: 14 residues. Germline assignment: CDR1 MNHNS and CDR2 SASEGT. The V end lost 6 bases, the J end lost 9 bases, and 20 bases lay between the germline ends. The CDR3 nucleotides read TGTGCCAGCAGAGAGGTCTCTGCATCAGGGGCCCAGTACTTC. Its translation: CASREVSASGAQYF.

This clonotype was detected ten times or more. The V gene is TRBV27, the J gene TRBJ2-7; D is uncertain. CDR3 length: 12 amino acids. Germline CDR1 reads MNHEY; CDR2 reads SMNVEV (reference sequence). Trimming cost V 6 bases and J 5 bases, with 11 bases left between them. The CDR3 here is CASSGRVDEQYF. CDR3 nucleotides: TGTGCCAGCAGCGGCCGGGTGGACGAGCAGTACTTC.

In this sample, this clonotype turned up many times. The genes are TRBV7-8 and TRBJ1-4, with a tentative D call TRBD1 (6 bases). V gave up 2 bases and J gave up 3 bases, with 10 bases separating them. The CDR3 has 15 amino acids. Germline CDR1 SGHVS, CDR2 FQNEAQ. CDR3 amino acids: CASSLRGGPNEKLFF. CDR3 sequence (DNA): TGTGCCAGCAGCTTACGGGGGGGCCCTAATGAAAAACTGTTTTTT. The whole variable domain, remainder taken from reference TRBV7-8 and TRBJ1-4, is GAGVSQSPRYKVAKRGQDVALRCDPISGHVSLFWYQQALGQGPEFLTYFQNEAQLDKSGLPSDRFFAERPEGSVSTLKIQRTQQEDSAVYLCASSLRGGPNEKLFFGSGTQLSVL.

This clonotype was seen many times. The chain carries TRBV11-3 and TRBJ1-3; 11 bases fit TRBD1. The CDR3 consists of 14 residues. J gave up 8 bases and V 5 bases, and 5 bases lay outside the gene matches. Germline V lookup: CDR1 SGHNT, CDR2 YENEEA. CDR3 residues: CASSARDRGDTIYF. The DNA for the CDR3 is TGTGCCAGCAGCGCCCGGGACAGGGGGGACACCATATATTTT. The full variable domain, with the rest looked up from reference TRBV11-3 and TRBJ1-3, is EAGVVQSPRYKIIEKKQPVAFWCNPISGHNTLYWYLQNLGQGPELLIRYENEEAVDDSQLPKDRFSAERLKGVDSTLKIQPAELGDSAVYLCASSARDRGDTIYFGEGSWLTVV.

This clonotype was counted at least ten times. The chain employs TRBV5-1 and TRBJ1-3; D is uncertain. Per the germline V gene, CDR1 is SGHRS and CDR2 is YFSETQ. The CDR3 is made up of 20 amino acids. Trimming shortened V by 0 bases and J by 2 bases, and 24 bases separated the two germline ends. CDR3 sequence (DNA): TGCGCCAGCAGCTTGGCTTGGGGATACCAACCAAATCGCCCTGGAAACACCATATATTTT. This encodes CASSLAWGYQPNRPGNTIYF.

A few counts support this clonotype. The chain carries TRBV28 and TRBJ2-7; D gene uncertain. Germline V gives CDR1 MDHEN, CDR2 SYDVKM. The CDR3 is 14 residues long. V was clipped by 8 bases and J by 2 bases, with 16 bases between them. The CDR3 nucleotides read TGTGCCAGCGGACCTTTAGTATACCCCTACGAGCAGTACTTC. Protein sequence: CASGPLVYPYEQYF.

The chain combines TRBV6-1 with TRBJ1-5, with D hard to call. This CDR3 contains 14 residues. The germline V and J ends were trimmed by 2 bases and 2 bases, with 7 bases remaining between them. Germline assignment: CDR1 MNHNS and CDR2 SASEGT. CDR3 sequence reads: CASSEREGNQPQHF. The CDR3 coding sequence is TGTGCCAGCAGTGAACGAGAAGGCAATCAGCCCCAGCATTTT.

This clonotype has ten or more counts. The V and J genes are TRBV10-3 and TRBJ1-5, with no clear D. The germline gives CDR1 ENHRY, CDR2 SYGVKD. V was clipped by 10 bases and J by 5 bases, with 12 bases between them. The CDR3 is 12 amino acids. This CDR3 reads CATEDTDQPQHF. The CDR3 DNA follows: TGTGCCACCGAGGATACTGATCAGCCCCAGCATTTT.

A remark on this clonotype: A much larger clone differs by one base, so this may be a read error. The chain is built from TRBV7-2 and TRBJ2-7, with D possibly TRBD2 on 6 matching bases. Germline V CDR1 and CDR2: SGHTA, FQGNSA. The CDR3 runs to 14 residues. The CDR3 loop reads CARSLGGTSYEQYF. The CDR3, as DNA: TGTGCCAGAAGCTTAGGCGGGACTTCCTACGAGCAGTACTTC.

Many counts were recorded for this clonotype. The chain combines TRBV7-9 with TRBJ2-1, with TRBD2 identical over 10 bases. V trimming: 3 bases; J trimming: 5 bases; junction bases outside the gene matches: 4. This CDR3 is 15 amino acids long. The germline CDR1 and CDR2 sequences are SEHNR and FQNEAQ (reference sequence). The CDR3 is CASSFTSGTDNEQFF. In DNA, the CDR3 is TGTGCCAGCAGCTTCACTAGCGGGACGGACAATGAGCAGTTCTTC.

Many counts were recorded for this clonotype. CDR3 bases: TGTGCCAGCAGCGCCGGACAGAGCGGAAACACCATATATTTT. This translates into CASSAGQSGNTIYF. The chain joins TRBV9 to TRBJ1-3; D perhaps matches TRBD1 (6 bases). Trimming shortened V by 3 bases and J by 4 bases, and 11 bases separated the two germline ends. This CDR3 has 14 amino acids. Germline lookup yields CDR1 SGDLS and CDR2 YYNGEE.

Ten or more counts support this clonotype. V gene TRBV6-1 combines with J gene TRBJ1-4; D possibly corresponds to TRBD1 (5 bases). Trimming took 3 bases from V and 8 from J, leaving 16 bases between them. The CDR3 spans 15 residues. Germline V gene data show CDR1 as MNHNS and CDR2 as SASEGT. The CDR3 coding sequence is TGTGCCAGCAGTGATCGCCAGAGGGGCGGGGAAAAACTGTTTTTT. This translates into CASSDRQRGGEKLFF.

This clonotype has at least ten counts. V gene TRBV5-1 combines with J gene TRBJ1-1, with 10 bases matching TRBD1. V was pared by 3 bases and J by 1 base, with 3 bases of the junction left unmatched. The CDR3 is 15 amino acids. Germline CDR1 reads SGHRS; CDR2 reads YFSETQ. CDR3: CASSWTGGGNTEAFF. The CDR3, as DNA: TGCGCCAGCAGCTGGACAGGGGGGGGGAACACTGAAGCTTTCTTT.

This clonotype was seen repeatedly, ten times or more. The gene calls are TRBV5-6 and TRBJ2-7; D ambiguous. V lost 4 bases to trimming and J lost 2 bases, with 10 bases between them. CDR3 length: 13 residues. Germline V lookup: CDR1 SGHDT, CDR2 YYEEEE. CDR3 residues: CASSIDTAYEQYF. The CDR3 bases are TGTGCCAGCAGCATTGACACGGCCTACGAGCAGTACTTC. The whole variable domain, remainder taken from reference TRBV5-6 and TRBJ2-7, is DAGVTQSPTHLIKTRGQQVTLRCSPKSGHDTVSWYQQALGQGPQFIFQYYEEEERQRGNFPDRFSGHQFPNYSSELNVNALLLGDSALYLCASSIDTAYEQYFGPGTRLTVT.

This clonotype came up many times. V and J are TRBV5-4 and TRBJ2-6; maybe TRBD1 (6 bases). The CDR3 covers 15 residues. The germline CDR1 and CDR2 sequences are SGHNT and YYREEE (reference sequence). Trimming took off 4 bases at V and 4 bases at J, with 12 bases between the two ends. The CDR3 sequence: CASSTTGMGANVLTF. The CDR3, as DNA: TGTGCCAGCAGCACTACAGGGATGGGGGCCAACGTCCTGACTTTC.

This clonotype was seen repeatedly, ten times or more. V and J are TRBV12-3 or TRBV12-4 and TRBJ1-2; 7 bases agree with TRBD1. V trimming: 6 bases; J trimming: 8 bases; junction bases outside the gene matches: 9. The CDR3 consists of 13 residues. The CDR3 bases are TGTGCCAGCAGCAGGGGGACCTTTGGAGGCTACACCTTC. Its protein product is CASSRGTFGGYTF.

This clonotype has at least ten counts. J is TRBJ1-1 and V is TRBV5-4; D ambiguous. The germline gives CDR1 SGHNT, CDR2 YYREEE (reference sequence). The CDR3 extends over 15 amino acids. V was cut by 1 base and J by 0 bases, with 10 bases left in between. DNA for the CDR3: TGTGCCAGCAGCTTGTCGTCAGGATTGAACACTGAAGCTTTCTTT. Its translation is CASSLSSGLNTEAFF.

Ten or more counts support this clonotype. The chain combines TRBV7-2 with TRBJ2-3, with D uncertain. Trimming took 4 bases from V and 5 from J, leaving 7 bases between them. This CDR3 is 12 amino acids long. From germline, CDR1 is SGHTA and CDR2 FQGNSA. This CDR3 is CASSSWIDTQYF. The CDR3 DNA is TGTGCCAGCAGCTCATGGATAGATACGCAGTATTTT.

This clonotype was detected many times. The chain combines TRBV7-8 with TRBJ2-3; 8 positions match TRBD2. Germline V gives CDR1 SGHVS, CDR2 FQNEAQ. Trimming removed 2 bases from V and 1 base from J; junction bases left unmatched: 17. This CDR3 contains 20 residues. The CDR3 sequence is CASSLNAQLVYSGGTDTQYF. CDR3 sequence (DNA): TGTGCCAGCAGCTTAAACGCCCAGCTCGTGTATAGCGGGGGCACAGATACGCAGTATTTT.

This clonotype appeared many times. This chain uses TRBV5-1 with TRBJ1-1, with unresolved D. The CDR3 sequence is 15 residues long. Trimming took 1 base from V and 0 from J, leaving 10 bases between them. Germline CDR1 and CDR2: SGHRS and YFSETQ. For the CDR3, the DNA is TGCGCCAGCAGCTTGTCCACACCCATGAACACTGAAGCTTTCTTT. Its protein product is CASSLSTPMNTEAFF.

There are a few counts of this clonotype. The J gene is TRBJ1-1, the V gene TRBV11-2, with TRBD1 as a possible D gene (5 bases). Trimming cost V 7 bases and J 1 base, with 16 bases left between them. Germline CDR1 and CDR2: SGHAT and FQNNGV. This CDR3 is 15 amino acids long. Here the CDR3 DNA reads TGTGCCAGCATCTCCGTTAGGGGTGGGAACACTGAAGCTTTCTTT. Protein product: CASISVRGGNTEAFF.

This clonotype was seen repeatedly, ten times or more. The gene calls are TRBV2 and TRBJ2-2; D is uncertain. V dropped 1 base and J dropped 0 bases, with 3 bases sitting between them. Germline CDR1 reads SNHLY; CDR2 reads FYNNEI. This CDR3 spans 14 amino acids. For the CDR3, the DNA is TGTGCCAGCAGTGAAGAAGCGAACACCGGGGAGCTGTTTTTT. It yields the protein CASSEEANTGELFF. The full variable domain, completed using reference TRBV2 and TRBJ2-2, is EPEVTQTPSHQVTQMGQEVILRCVPISNHLYFYWYRQILGQKVEFLVSFYNNEISEKSEIFDDQFSVERPDGSNFTLKIRSTKLEDSAMYFCASSEEANTGELFFGEGSRLTVL.

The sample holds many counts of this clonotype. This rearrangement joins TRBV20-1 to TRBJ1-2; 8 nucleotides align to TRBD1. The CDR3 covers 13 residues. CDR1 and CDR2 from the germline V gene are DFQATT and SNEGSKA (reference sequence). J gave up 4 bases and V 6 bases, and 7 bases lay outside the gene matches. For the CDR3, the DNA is TGCAGTGCCTTTCAGGGGGCCGGCTATGGCTACACCTTC. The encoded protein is CSAFQGAGYGYTF.

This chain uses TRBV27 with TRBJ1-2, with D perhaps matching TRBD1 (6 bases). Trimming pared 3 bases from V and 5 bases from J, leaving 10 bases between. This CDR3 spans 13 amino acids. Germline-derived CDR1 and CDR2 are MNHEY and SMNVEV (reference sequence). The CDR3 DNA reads TGTGCCAGCAGTTTCCCCAGGGGTTATGGCTACACCTTC. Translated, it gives CASSFPRGYGYTF.